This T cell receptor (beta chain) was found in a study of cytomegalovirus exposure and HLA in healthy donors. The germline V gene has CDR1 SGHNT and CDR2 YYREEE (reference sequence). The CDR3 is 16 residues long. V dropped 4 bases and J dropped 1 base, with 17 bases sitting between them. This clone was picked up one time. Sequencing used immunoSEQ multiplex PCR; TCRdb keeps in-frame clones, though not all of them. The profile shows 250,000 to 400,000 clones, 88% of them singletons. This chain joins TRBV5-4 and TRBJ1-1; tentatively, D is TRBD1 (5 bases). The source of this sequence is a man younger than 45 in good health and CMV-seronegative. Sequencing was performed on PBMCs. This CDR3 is CASSTWGVTRNTEAFF. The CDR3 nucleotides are TGTGCCAGCAGCACCTGGGGCGTTACTCGGAACACTGAAGCTTTCTTT.